What follows describes a single T cell receptor beta chain. What it binds is not known. The PCR used 60 Vbeta and 13 Jbeta primers. The repertoire was sequenced with immunoSEQ multiplex PCR; TCRdb's copy has only in-frame clones and lacks some. The data contain 150,000 to 200,000 clones, around 82% of them seen just once; the ten biggest clones take up around 0.96%. With 5 bases removed from V and 2 bases from J, the gap between germline ends came to 19 bases. The length of the CDR3 is 17 residues. Germline assignment: CDR1 KGHSH and CDR2 LQKENI. This sample stems from a study of cytomegalovirus exposure and HLA in healthy donors. Study outcomes and limitations: Later analysis suggested most CMV-associated TCR beta chains were HLA-restricted. Later, TCR association rates were found to vary by HLA locus, highest for DRB1 and lowest for HLA-C.

This rearrangement joins TRBV18 to TRBJ1-5, with D unclear. This receptor was identified in a man under 40 in good health and CMV-seronegative. Sequenced sample: PBMCs. The CDR3 region has the DNA TGTGCCAGCTCATTCAACCTGTCCGCCCGGGGCAATCAGCCCCAGCATTTT. It encodes CASSFNLSARGNQPQHF.